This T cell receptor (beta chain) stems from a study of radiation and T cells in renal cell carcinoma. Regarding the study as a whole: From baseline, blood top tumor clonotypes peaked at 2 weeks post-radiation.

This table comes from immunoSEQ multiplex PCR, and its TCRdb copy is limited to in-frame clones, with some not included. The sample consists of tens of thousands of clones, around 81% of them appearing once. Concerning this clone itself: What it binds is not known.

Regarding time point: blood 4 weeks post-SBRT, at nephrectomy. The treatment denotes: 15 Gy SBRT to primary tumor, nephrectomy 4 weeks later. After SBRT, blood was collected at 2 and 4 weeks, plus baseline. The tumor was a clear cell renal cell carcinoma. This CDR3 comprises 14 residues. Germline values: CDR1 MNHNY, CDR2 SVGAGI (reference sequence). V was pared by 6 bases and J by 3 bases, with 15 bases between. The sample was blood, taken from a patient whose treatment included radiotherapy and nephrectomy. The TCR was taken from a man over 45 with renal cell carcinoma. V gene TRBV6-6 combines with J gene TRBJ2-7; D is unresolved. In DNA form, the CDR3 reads TGTGCCAGCAGCTACCTGCCAGCCTACTACGAGCAGTACTTC. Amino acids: CASSYLPAYYEQYF.